The 23 T cell receptor beta chains listed next were all sequenced from one sample in a study of shared clonotypes between healthy human individuals. Sequencing used immunoSEQ multiplex PCR; TCRdb keeps in-frame clones, though not all of them. The data contain 2 million to 2.5 million clones, 90% to 97% of them seen just once; the ten biggest clones take up 0.1% to 0.15%. Source material: naive CD4+ T cells sorted from blood. Subset here: CD45RA+ positively selected. The receptors come from a man aged 18 to 30 in good health.

This chain connects TRBV30 to TRBJ1-5; D not certain. V was clipped by 3 bases and J by 1 base, with 7 bases between them. The length of the CDR3 is 13 residues. Germline CDR1 and CDR2: GTSNPN and SVGIG (reference sequence). The CDR3: CAWRGESNQPQHF. The CDR3 DNA follows: TGTGCCTGGAGAGGAGAGAGCAATCAGCCCCAGCATTTT.

A word on this clone: The same CDR3 is also encoded by other DNA sequences in this sample. J is TRBJ2-3 and V is TRBV28; no clear D. This CDR3 is 13 amino acids long. V was pared by 5 bases and J by 1 base, with 7 bases between. Germline loops: CDR1 MDHEN, CDR2 SYDVKM. DNA for the CDR3: TGTGCCAGCAGTCTAGACGGCACAGATACGCAGTATTTT. Its protein is CASSLDGTDTQYF.

V is TRBV2 and J is TRBJ1-1; no clear D gene. Per germline, CDR1 SNHLY and CDR2 FYNNEI. Trimming cost V 4 bases and J 5 bases, with 17 bases left between them. The CDR3 runs to 15 residues. CDR3 DNA: TGTGCCAGCAGTGGGGGAACGGAATTCGGGACTGAAGCTTTCTTT. Protein: CASSGGTEFGTEAFF.

This clone was picked up a small number of times. The chain joins TRBV2 to TRBJ1-1; TRBD1 is a possible D gene (6 bases). The CDR3 runs to 13 residues. V was pared by 6 bases and J by 1 base, with 9 bases between. In germline, CDR1 is SNHLY, CDR2 FYNNEI. The CDR3, as DNA: TGTGCCAGCAGATTACAGGGGAACACTGAAGCTTTCTTT. Its protein product is CASRLQGNTEAFF.

The chain uses TRBV29-1 and TRBJ2-3; 7 bases match TRBD1. CDR3 size: 13 residues. V trimming: 7 bases; J trimming: 6 bases; junction bases outside the gene matches: 10. CDR1 is SQVTM and CDR2 is ANQGSEA in the germline V gene. For the CDR3, the DNA is TGCAGCGCCGCGAGGGGGCCCTCTGATACGCAGTATTTT. It yields the protein CSAARGPSDTQYF.

A few counts support this clone. This chain joins TRBV19 and TRBJ1-2, with TRBD1 identical over 8 bases. The trim removed 7 bases at V and 3 bases at J, leaving 10 bases unmatched. CDR3 length equals 15 residues. Germline-derived CDR1 and CDR2 are LNHDA and SQIVND (reference sequence). The CDR3 nucleotides read TGTGCCAGTACCCTGGGGACAGGAAATCACTATGGCTACACCTTC. This codes for CASTLGTGNHYGYTF.

The chain recombines TRBV7-9 with TRBJ1-4; a weak D match, TRBD1 (5 bases). This CDR3 is 13 amino acids long. Germline V gene data show CDR1 as SEHNR and CDR2 as FQNEAQ (reference sequence). V lost 8 bases to trimming and J lost 4 bases, with 11 bases between them. CDR3 region: CASCRGFNEKLFF. CDR3 sequence (DNA): TGTGCCAGCTGCCGGGGGTTTAATGAAAAACTGTTTTTT.

In DNA form, the CDR3 reads TGTGCCTGGAGGGCCAGACAGGGTATCTCCTACGAGCAGTACTTC. Translation gives CAWRARQGISYEQYF. This chain uses TRBV30 with TRBJ2-5; 7 nucleotides line up with TRBD1. The J call could be wrong; TRBJ2-7 is a better fit for the DNA end. Per germline, CDR1 GTSNPN and CDR2 SVGIG (reference sequence). This CDR3 is 15 amino acids long.

To note about this clone: Other DNA sequences in this specimen translate into the identical CDR3. CDR3 nucleotides: TGTGCCAGCAGTTACGTGAGACAGGGGAACTATGGCTACACCTTC. It specifies CASSYVRQGNYGYTF. The chain carries TRBV6-5 and TRBJ1-2, with TRBD1 identical over 8 bases. Germline V CDR1 and CDR2: MNHEY, SVGAGI. After removal of 2 bases from V and 2 bases from J, the junction contained 4 bases not matched to a gene. This CDR3 contains 15 residues.

V gene TRBV18 combines with J gene TRBJ1-2; D unclear. This CDR3 is 14 amino acids long. Trimming cost V 0 bases and J 2 bases, with 7 bases left between them. Germline CDR1 is KGHSH and CDR2 is LQKENI. CDR3 sequence (DNA): TGTGCCAGCTCACCACCGTCACAAAACTATGGCTACACCTTC. Its translation: CASSPPSQNYGYTF.

The chain joins TRBV9 to TRBJ1-1; weak D call: TRBD1 (6 bases). Trimming cost V 4 bases and J 2 bases, with 15 bases left between them. Germline loops: CDR1 SGDLS, CDR2 YYNGEE. The CDR3 loop spans 15 amino acids. The CDR3 protein is CASSPRGLENTEAFF. The DNA of the CDR3 is TGTGCCAGCAGCCCTCGGGGGCTGGAAAACACTGAAGCTTTCTTT. The full variable domain, in which reference TRBV9 and TRBJ1-1 provide the parts outside the CDR3, is DSGVTQTPKHLITATGQRVTLRCSPRSGDLSVYWYQQSLDQGLQFLIQYYNGEERAKGNILERFSAQQFPDLHSELNLSSLELGDSALYFCASSPRGLENTEAFFGQGTRLTVV.

The chain is built from TRBV29-1 and TRBJ2-7, with 11 bases that match TRBD1. This CDR3 region has 13 residues. V lost 5 bases to trimming and J lost 5 bases; unmatched junction nucleotides: 5. Germline assignment: CDR1 SQVTM and CDR2 ANQGSEA. CDR3 DNA: TGCAGCGTTAGCCGGGACAGGGGGAACGAGCAGTACTTC. It is translated as CSVSRDRGNEQYF.

CDR3 nucleotides: TGTGCCAGCAGCTTAGATTTCGGACTCTACAATGAGCAGTTCTTC. Encoded protein: CASSLDFGLYNEQFF. V is TRBV11-2 and J is TRBJ2-1; a possible D gene is TRBD2 (5 bases). Per germline, CDR1 SGHAT and CDR2 FQNNGV. Trimming removed 0 bases from V and 3 bases from J, with 9 bases in between. CDR3 length equals 15 residues.

On this clone itself: In the same sample, other DNA sequences code for this CDR3. The chain combines TRBV18 with TRBJ1-5, with TRBD1 matching 7 bases. The length of the CDR3 is 15 residues. Germline V gene sequence: CDR1 KGHSH, CDR2 LQKENI. J lost 0 bases, V lost 3 bases, and 2 bases had no gene match. The CDR3 is CASSPGTDSNQPQHF. The CDR3 DNA reads TGTGCCAGCTCACCCGGGACAGATAGCAATCAGCCCCAGCATTTT.

The chain links TRBV5-6 to TRBJ2-7, with 10 nucleotides matching TRBD2. V trimming: 1 base; J trimming: 2 bases; junction bases outside the gene matches: 6. The CDR3 is 16 amino acids. CDR1 is SGHDT, CDR2 YYEEEE, per germline. The CDR3 sequence: CASSLFWTSGTYEQYF. DNA of the CDR3: TGTGCCAGCAGCTTGTTTTGGACTAGCGGAACCTACGAGCAGTACTTC.

The genes are TRBV2 and TRBJ2-5; D is ambiguous. CDR1 is SNHLY, CDR2 FYNNEI, per germline. This CDR3 contains 13 residues. V lost 8 bases and J lost 5, with 15 bases in between. The CDR3 nucleotides are TGTGCCAGCCGATACAGTCCCGGGGAGACCCAGTACTTC. This sequence encodes CASRYSPGETQYF. Full variable domain (outside the CDR3, taken from reference TRBV2 and TRBJ2-5): EPEVTQTPSHQVTQMGQEVILRCVPISNHLYFYWYRQILGQKVEFLVSFYNNEISEKSEIFDDQFSVERPDGSNFTLKIRSTKLEDSAMYFCASRYSPGETQYFGPGTRLLVL.

The CDR3 DNA sequence: TGTGCCAGCAGCCACGTGTCCTCAGAGCAGTTCTTC. This encodes CASSHVSSEQFF. The rearrangement links TRBV11-2 to TRBJ2-1; no clear D gene. The CDR3 is 12 residues long. Germline values: CDR1 SGHAT, CDR2 FQNNGV. V gave up 5 bases and J gave up 10 bases, with 12 bases separating them.

This clone has a handful of counts. The chain links TRBV6-5 to TRBJ2-7; 12 bases align to TRBD2. V trimming: 6 bases; J trimming: 6 bases; junction bases outside the gene matches: 6. This CDR3 is 14 amino acids long. Germline CDR1 MNHEY, CDR2 SVGAGI. CDR3 loop: CASSSSGRAREQYF. In DNA form, the CDR3 reads TGTGCCAGCAGCTCTAGCGGGAGGGCCCGCGAGCAGTACTTC.

V is TRBV2 and J is TRBJ2-7; D call uncertain. Trimming took off 3 bases at V and 0 bases at J, with 12 bases between the two ends. The germline gives CDR1 SNHLY, CDR2 FYNNEI. The CDR3 loop spans 15 amino acids. The CDR3 nucleotides are TGTGCCAGCAGTGAGACTTTTCTAAGCTCCTACGAGCAGTACTTC. Residues: CASSETFLSSYEQYF.

The count of this clone is one. The chain joins TRBV18 to TRBJ1-6, with D possibly TRBD1 on 5 matching bases. V was clipped by 3 bases and J by 7 bases, with 13 bases between them. The germline CDR1 and CDR2 sequences are KGHSH and LQKENI. The CDR3 loop spans 15 amino acids. CDR3 residues: CASSPFQGLNSPLHF. CDR3 DNA sequence: TGTGCCAGCTCACCGTTCCAGGGCCTGAATTCACCCCTCCACTTT.

V usage is TRBV7-9 and J usage is TRBJ2-2; 11 bases fit TRBD2. The germline gives CDR1 SEHNR, CDR2 FQNEAQ (reference sequence). This CDR3 has 15 residues. V was clipped by 5 bases and J by 6 bases; unmatched bases: 5. CDR3: CASSPGLAEAGELFF. CDR3 bases: TGTGCCAGCAGCCCGGGACTAGCGGAGGCCGGGGAGCTGTTTTTT.

This rearrangement joins TRBV4-1 to TRBJ2-2; TRBD2 matches at 8 bases. This CDR3 contains 18 residues. Germline trimming cut 5 bases from V and 3 bases from J; bases unmatched to any gene: 14. Germline V gene data show CDR1 as MGHRA and CDR2 as YSYEKL. CDR3 coding DNA: TGCGCCAGCAGCTCCCCCCCGGGACTAGAGATCTACACCGGGGAGCTGTTTTTT. It yields the protein CASSSPPGLEIYTGELFF.

A single count supports this clone. This CDR3 is also generated by other DNA sequences in the sample. V gene TRBV5-1 combines with J gene TRBJ2-3, with TRBD2 matching over 9 bases. V dropped 5 bases and J dropped 0; count of bases not matched to a gene: 4. This CDR3 comprises 15 residues. The V gene's germline CDR1 is SGHRS and CDR2 YFSETQ. The CDR3 protein is CASSRTSGSTDTQYF. The CDR3 DNA is TGCGCCAGCAGTCGTACTAGCGGGAGCACAGATACGCAGTATTTT.